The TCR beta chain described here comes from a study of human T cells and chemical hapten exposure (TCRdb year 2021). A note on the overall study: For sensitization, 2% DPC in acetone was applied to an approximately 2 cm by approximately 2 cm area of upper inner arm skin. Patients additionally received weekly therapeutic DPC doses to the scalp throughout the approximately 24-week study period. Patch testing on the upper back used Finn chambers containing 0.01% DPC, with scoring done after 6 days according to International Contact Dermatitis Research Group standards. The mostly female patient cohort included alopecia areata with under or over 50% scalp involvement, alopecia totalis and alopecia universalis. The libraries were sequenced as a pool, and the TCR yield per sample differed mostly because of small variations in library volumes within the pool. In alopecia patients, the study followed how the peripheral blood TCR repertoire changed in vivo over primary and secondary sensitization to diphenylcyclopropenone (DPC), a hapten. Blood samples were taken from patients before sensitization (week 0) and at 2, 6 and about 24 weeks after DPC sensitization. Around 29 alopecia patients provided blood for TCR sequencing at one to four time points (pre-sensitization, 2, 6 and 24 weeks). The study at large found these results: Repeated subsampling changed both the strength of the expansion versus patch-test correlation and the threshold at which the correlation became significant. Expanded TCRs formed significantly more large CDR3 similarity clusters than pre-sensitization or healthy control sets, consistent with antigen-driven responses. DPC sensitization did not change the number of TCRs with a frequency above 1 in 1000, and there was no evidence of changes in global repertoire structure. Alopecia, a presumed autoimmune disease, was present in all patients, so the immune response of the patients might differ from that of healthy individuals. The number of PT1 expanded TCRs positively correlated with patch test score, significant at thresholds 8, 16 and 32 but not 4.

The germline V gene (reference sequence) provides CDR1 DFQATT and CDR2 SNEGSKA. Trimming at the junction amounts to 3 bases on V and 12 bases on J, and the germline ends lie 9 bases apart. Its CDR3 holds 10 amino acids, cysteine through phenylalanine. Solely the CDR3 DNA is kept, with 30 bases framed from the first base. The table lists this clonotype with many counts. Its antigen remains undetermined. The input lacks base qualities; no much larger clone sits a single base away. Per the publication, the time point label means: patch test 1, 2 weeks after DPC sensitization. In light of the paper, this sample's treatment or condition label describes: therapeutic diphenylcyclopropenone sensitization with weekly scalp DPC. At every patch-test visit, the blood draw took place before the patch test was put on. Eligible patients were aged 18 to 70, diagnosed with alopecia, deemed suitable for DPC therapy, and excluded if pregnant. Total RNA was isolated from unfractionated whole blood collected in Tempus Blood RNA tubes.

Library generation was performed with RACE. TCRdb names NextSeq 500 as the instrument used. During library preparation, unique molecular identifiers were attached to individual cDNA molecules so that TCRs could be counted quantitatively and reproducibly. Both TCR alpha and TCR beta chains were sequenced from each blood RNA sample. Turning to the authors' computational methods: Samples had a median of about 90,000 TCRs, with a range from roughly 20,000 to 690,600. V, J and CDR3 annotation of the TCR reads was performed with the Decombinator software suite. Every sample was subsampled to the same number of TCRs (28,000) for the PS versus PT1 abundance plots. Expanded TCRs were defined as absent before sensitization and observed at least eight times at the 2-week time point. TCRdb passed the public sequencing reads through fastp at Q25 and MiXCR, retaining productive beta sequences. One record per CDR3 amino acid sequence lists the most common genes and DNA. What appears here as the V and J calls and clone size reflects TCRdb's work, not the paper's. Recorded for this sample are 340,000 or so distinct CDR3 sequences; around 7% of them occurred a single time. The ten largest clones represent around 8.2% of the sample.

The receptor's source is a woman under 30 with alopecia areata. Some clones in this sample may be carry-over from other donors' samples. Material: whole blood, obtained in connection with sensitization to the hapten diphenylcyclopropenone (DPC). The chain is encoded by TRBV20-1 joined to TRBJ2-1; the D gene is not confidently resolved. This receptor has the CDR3 CSASDGWQFF. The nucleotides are TGCAGTGCTAGTGACGGATGGCAGTTCTTC.